The T cell receptor beta chain described here comes from a study of patients and donors after allogeneic stem cell transplantation. From the RT-PCR reads, TCRdb called clonotypes with MiXCR, one entry per CDR3 protein. In the table there are approximately 200,000 distinct CDR3 sequences, around 14% of which are singletons. Germline loops: CDR1 MNHNS, CDR2 SASEGT. The ends were cut back, 5 bases at V and 7 bases at J, with 12 bases in the middle. CDR3 length: 13 residues. The V and J genes are TRBV6-1 and TRBJ1-5; D call uncertain. The TCR comes from a human donor who was either an allogeneic HSCT recipient or a stem cell or donor lymphocyte infusion donor (not recorded which). It is not recorded whose cells these are; they may come from a transplant donor. Material for sequencing was blood, either unsorted or a sorted T cell fraction (not recorded which). The CDR3 DNA reads TGTGCCAGCAGTCGCGACGCGTTACAGCCCCAGCATTTT. As protein: CASSRDALQPQHF.